This T cell receptor (beta chain) was retrieved from a study of cytomegalovirus exposure and HLA in healthy donors. Turning to this clone: Its target is not known.

The trim removed 4 bases at V and 6 bases at J, leaving 8 bases unmatched. This CDR3 has 14 amino acids. CDR1 and CDR2 from the germline V gene are MRHNA and SNTAGT. Broader study findings: CMV serostatus alone was available as immune exposure information.

It was with 60 Vbeta and 13 Jbeta primers that the PCR ran. Authors' processing steps: Per a later analysis, the number of unique TCR beta chains was some 80 million, of which some 9.9 million were shared. Profiling relied on immunoSEQ multiplex PCR, and the TCRdb table lists in-frame clones only, not all of them. D and trimming were read from the DNA, whereas the V and J calls and clone size are those reported in that table. The sample has 110,000 to 150,000 clones, and its top ten clones hold approximately 1%. This clonotype was obtained from a male donor in good health and CMV-seronegative. Sequencing was carried out using PBMCs. The rearrangement uses TRBV6-4 and TRBJ1-2, with 7 bases aligning to TRBD1. The CDR3 DNA reads TGTGCCAGCAGTGTAGAGGGGGCGTCCAATGGCTACACCTTC. This encodes CASSVEGASNGYTF.